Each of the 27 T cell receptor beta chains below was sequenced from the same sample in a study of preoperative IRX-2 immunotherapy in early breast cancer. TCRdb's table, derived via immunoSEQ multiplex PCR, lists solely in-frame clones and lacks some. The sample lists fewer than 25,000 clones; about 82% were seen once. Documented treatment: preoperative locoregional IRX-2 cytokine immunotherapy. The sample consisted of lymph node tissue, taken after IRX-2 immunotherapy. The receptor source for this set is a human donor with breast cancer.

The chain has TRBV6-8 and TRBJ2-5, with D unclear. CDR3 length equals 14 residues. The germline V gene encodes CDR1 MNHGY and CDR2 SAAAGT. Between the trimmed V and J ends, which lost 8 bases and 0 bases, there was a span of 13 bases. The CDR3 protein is CASPKASYQETQYF. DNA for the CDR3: TGTGCCAGCCCTAAAGCTTCCTACCAAGAGACCCAGTACTTC.

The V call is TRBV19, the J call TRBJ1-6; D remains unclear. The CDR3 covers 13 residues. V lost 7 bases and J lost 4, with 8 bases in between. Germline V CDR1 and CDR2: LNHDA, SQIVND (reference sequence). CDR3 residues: CASTISYNSPLHF. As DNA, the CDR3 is TGTGCCAGTACCATCTCTTATAATTCACCCCTCCACTTT.

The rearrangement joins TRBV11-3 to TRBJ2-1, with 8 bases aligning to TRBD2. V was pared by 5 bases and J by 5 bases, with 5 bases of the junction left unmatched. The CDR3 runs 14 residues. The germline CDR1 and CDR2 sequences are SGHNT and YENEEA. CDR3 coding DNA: TGTGCCAGCAGCCTTCGCGGGGGGAACAATGAGCAGTTCTTC. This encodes CASSLRGGNNEQFF. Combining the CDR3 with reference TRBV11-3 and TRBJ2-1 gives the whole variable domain EAGVVQSPRYKIIEKKQPVAFWCNPISGHNTLYWYLQNLGQGPELLIRYENEEAVDDSQLPKDRFSAERLKGVDSTLKIQPAELGDSAVYLCASSLRGGNNEQFFGPGTRLTVL.

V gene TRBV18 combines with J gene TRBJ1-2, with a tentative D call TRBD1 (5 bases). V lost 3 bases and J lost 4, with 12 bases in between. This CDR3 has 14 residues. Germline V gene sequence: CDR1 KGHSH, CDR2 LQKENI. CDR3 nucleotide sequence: TGTGCCAGCTCACCTCCGTTCGGGACCTATGGCTACACCTTC. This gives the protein CASSPPFGTYGYTF.

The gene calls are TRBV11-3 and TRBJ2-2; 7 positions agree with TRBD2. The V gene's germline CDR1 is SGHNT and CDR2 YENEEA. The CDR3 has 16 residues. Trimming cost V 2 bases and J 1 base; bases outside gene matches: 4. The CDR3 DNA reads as TGTGCCAGCAGCTTAAGGGCTAGCGGGAACACCGGGGAGCTGTTTTTT. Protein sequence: CASSLRASGNTGELFF. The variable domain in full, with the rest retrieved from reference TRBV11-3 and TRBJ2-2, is EAGVVQSPRYKIIEKKQPVAFWCNPISGHNTLYWYLQNLGQGPELLIRYENEEAVDDSQLPKDRFSAERLKGVDSTLKIQPAELGDSAVYLCASSLRASGNTGELFFGEGSRLTVL.

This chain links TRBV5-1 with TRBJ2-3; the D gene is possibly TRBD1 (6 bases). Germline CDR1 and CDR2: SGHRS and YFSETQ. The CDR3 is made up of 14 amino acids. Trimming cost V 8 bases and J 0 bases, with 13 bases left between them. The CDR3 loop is CASHRASSTDTQYF. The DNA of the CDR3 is TGCGCCAGTCACAGGGCTTCTAGCACAGATACGCAGTATTTT.

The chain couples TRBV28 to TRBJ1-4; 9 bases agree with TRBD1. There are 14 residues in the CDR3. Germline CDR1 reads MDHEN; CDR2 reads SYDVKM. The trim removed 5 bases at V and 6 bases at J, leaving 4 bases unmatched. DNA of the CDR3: TGTGCCAGCAGTACAGGGGGCGCGGATGAAAAACTGTTTTTT. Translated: CASSTGGADEKLFF. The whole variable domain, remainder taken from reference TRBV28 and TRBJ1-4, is DVKVTQSSRYLVKRTGEKVFLECVQDMDHENMFWYRQDPGLGLRLIYFSYDVKMKEKGDIPEGYSVSREKKERFSLILESASTNQTSMYLCASSTGGADEKLFFGSGTQLSVL.

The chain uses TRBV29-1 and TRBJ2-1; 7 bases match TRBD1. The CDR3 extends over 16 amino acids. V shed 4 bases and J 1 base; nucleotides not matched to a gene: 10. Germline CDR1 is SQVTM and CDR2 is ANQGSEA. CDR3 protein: CSVGGRQGGSYNEQFF. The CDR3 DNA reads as TGCAGCGTTGGGGGGCGACAGGGTGGATCCTACAATGAGCAGTTCTTC.

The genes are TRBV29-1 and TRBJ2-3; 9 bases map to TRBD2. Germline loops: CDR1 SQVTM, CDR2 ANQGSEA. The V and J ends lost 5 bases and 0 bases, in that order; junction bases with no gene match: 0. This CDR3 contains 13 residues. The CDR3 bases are TGCAGCGTTACTAGCGGGAGCACAGATACGCAGTATTTT. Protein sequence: CSVTSGSTDTQYF.

The CDR3 sequence: CAWSRQGNIFAQVNSPLHF. DNA of the CDR3: TGTGCCTGGAGTAGGCAGGGGAATATTTTTGCCCAGGTGAATTCACCCCTCCACTTT. V gene TRBV30 combines with J gene TRBJ1-6, with a possible D match to TRBD1 (6 bases). Deletions cut 2 bases from V and 7 bases from J, with 27 bases between. Germline V gene lookup returns CDR1 GTSNPN and CDR2 SVGIG (reference sequence). This CDR3 comprises 19 residues.

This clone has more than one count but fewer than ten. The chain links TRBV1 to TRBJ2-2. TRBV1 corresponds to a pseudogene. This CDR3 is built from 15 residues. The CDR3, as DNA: TGCGCCAGCAGCCCCATCACGGCGAAGGCCGGGGAGCTGTTTTTT. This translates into CASSPITAKAGELFF.

The CDR3 spells CASSVSGNTGELFF. The CDR3, as DNA: TGTGCCAGCAGTGTATCCGGGAACACCGGGGAGCTGTTTTTT. The V gene is TRBV25-1, the J gene TRBJ2-2; no clear D. The CDR3 totals 14 residues. CDR1 is MGHDK and CDR2 is SYGVNS in the germline V gene. V lost 4 bases, J lost 1 base, and 7 bases lay in between.

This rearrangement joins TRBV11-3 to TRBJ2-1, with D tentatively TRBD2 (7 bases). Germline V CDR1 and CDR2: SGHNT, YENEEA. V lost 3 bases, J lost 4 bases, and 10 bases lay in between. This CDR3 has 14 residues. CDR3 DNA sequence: TGTGCCAGCAGCTTCGCGGGGGCATACAATGAGCAGTTCTTC. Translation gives CASSFAGAYNEQFF.

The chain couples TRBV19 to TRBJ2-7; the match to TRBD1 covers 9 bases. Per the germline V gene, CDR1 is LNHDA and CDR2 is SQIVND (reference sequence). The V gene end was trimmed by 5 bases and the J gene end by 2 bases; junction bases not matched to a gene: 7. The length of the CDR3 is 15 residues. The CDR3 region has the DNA TGTGCCAGTAGTCCCTTGGACAGGGGAACCTACGAGCAGTACTTC. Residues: CASSPLDRGTYEQYF.

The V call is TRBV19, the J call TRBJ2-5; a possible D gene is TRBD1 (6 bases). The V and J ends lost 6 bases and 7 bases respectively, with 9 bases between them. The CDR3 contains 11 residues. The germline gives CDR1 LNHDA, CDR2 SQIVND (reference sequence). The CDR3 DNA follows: TGTGCCAGTAGGACAGGAGCGACCCAGTACTTC. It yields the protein CASRTGATQYF.

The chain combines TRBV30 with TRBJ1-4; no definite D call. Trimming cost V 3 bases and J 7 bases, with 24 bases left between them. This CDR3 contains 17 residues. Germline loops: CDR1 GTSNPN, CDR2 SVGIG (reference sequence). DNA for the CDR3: TGTGCCTGGAGGGCCCCGGAGACGTACGTACGGGGTGAAAAACTGTTTTTT. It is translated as CAWRAPETYVRGEKLFF.

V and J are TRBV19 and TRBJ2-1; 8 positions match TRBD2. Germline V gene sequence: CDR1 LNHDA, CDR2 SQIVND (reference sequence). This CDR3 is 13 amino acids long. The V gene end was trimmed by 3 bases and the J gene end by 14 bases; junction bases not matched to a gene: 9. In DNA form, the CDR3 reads TGTGCCAGTAGTATTACCGCGGGACTAGAAGAGTTCTTC. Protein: CASSITAGLEEFF. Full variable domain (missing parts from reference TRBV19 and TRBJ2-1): DGGITQSPKYLFRKEGQNVTLSCEQNLNHDAMYWYRQDPGQGLRLIYYSQIVNDFQKGDIAEGYSVSREKKESFPLTVTSAQKNPTAFYLCASSITAGLEEFFGPGTRLTVL.

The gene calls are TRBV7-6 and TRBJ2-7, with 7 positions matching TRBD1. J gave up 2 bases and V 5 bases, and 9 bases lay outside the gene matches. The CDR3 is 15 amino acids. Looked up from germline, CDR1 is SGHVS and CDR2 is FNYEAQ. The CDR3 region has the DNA TGTGCCAGCAGCATAACAGGGGTGGGGGCCTACGAGCAGTACTTC. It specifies CASSITGVGAYEQYF.

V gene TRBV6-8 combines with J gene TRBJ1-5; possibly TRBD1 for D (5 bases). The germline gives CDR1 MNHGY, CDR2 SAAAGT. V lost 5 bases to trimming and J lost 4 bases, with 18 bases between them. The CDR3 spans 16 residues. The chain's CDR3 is CASSQRQGRWNQPQHF. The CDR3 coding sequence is TGTGCCAGCAGTCAACGGCAGGGCAGGTGGAATCAGCCCCAGCATTTT.

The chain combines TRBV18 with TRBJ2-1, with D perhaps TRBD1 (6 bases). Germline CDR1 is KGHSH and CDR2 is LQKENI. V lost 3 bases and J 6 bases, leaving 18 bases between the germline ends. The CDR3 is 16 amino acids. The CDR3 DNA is TGTGCCAGCTCACCTACAGGGTTCGCGGTAGGCAATGAGCAGTTCTTC. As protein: CASSPTGFAVGNEQFF. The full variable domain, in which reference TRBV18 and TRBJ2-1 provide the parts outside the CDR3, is NAGVMQNPRHLVRRRGQEARLRCSPMKGHSHVYWYRQLPEEGLKFMVYLQKENIIDESGMPKERFSAEFPKEGPSILRIQQVVRGDSAAYFCASSPTGFAVGNEQFFGPGTRLTVL.

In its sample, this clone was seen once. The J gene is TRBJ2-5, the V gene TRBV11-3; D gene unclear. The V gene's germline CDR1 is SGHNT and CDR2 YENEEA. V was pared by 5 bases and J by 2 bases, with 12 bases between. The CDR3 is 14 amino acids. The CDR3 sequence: CASSLMSGQETQYF. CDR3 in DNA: TGTGCCAGCAGCCTTATGTCAGGTCAAGAGACCCAGTACTTC.

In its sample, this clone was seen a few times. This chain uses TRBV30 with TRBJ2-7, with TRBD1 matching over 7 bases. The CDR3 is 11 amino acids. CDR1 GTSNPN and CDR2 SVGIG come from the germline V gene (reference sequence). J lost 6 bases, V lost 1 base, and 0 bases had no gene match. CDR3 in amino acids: CAWSDRGEQYF. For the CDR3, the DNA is TGTGCCTGGAGTGACAGGGGCGAGCAGTACTTC.

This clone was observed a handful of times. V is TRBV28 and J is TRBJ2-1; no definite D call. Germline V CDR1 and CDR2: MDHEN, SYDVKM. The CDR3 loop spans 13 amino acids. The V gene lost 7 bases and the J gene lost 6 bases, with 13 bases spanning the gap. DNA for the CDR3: TGTGCCAGCACCACCTCCCCAAGCAATGAGCAGTTCTTC. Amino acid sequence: CASTTSPSNEQFF.

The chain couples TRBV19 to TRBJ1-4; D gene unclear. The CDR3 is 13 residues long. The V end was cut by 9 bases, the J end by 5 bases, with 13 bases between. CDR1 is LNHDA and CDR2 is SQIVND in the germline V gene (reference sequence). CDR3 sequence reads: CASQRSLNEKLFF. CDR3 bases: TGTGCCAGCCAGCGGAGCCTGAATGAAAAACTGTTTTTT.

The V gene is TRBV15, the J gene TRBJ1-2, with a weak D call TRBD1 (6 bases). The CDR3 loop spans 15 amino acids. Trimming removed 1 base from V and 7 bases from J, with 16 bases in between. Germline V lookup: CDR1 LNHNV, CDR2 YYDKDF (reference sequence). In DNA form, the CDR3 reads TGTGCCACCAGCAGAGGAGGGGGAGCCGAGGGTGGCTACACCTTC. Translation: CATSRGGGAEGGYTF.

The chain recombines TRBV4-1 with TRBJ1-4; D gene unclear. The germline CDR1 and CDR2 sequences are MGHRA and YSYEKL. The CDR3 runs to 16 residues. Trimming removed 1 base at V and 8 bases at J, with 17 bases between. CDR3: CASSQGLGSPGEKLFF. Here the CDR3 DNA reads TGCGCCAGCAGCCAAGGATTGGGGAGTCCGGGAGAAAAACTGTTTTTT.

The CDR3 DNA reads TGTGCCAGCAGTAGCCGGGACCTCTCGGGCTACACCTTC. This sequence encodes CASSSRDLSGYTF. This chain links TRBV6-7 with TRBJ1-2, with D tentatively TRBD1 (5 bases). TRBV6-7 is an open reading frame whose function is uncertain. V lost 5 bases, J lost 8 bases, and 15 bases lay in between. The CDR3 is 13 residues long.